Listed here are 2 T cell receptor beta chains from one sample, sequenced in a study of CD8+CD57+ T cells in acquired aplastic anemia. According to the study, genomic DNA was the template for TCR beta VDJ and CDR3 profiling. Using its own MiXCR run on the reads, TCRdb lists one record per CDR3 protein. This sample carries about 170,000 distinct CDR3 sequences, around half of them seen once, and the ten largest clones take more than 0.95%. In patients chosen for sequencing, flow cytometry had shown CD8+CD57+ cell expansion. Sequenced input: sorted CD4+, CD8+, or CD8+CD57+ T cells (not recorded which) from PBMCs. These receptors were obtained from a human donor with aplastic anemia.

A single count supports this clonotype. This may be a read error, as it is one base from a much larger clone. V usage is TRBV6-6 and J usage is TRBJ2-7, with TRBD1 as a possible D gene (6 bases). CDR1 MNHNY and CDR2 SVGAGI come from the germline V gene (reference sequence). This CDR3 spans 13 amino acids. V was trimmed by 7 bases and J by 3 bases, leaving 13 bases between them. The CDR3 bases are TGTGCCAGCAAATGGACAGAAGACTACGAGCAGTACTTC. It translates to CASKWTEDYEQYF.

Concerning this clonotype itself: A read error may be the cause here, since a much bigger clone is one base away. The chain carries TRBV11-1 and TRBJ1-5; no clear D. The length of the CDR3 is 16 residues. The V gene lost 1 base and the J gene lost 5 bases, with 15 bases spanning the gap. The germline CDR1 and CDR2 sequences are SGHAT and FQDESV (reference sequence). Here the CDR3 reads CASSLGGSGRDQPQHF. The CDR3 bases are TGTGCCAGCAGCTTAGGCGGCTCAGGTCGAGATCAGCCCCAGCATTTT.